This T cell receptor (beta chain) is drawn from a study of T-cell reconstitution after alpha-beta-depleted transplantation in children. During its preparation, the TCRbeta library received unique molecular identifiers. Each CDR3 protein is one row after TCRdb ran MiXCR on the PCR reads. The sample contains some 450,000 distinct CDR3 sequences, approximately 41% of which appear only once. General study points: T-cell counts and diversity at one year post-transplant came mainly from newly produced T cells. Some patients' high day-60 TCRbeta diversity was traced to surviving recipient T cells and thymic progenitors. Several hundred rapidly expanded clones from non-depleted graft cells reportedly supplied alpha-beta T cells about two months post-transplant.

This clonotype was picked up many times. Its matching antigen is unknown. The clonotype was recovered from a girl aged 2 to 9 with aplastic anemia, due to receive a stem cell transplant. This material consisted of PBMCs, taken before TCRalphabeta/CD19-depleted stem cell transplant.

The CDR3 nucleotides read TGCGCCAGCCGACCTGGTCCCGAGACCGGGGAGCTGTTTTTT. Its protein is CASRPGPETGELFF. The rearrangement uses TRBV5-1 and TRBJ2-2; D unclear. The germline V gene has CDR1 SGHRS and CDR2 YFSETQ. Deletions cut 7 bases from V and 5 bases from J, with 15 bases between. The CDR3 is made up of 14 amino acids.